The clone carrying this T cell receptor beta chain appeared once. The sample carries other DNA sequences with the same CDR3. The data were taken from a study of shared clonotypes between healthy human individuals. The wider study: There were three CD4 naive, three CD4 memory, two CD8 naive and one CD8 memory plates per donor.

This CDR3 has 14 residues. With V trimmed by 6 bases and J by 2 bases, 3 bases remained unmatched. Per germline, CDR1 MDHEN and CDR2 SYDVKM. Only in-frame clones appear in the TCRdb table, and some are missing; sequencing was by immunoSEQ multiplex PCR. The table includes 2 million or so clones, about 95% detected once. Naive CD8 populations comprised CD45RO-negative cells positively selected for CCR7, excluding terminally differentiated effector memory CD45RA+ cells. Donation came from healthy HIV-negative adults that had no recent acute infections or vaccinations. The receptor was isolated from a man in his late teens or twenties in good health. The specimen sequenced was naive CD8+ T cells sorted from blood. This sequence joins TRBV28 and TRBJ1-4; 7 positions agree with TRBD1. CDR3 DNA sequence: TGTGCCAGCAGCTCAGGGGGGACTAATGAAAAACTGTTTTTT. Translated: CASSSGGTNEKLFF.